This TCR beta chain appears in the sequencing data of a study of naive and memory T cell subsets. CMV status came from CD4+ IFNgamma after overnight CMV lysate stimulation. V lost 1 base, J lost 4 bases, and 8 bases lay in between. The CDR3 is 13 residues long. Per the germline V gene, CDR1 is LNHDA and CDR2 is SQIVND (reference sequence). The study's findings and limits: Naive repertoires, especially CD8, held a few larger clonotypes, possibly memory cells re-expressing CD45RA. In naive cells, over 95% of TCR sequences were seen only once.

An equimolar mix of two oligonucleotides served as the beta constant-region primer for TRBC1 and TRBC2. The ligated cDNA underwent four PCR rounds using SP2 and nested alpha and beta constant-region primers. An oligonucleotide with the SP2 primer and a 12-nucleotide UMI was ligated to the cDNA 3' end. TCRdb reanalysed the UMI-ligation and nested PCR reads using MiXCR and keeps one entry per CDR3 protein. Of 98,000 or so distinct CDR3 sequences listed, more than 14% are singletons. Concerning this clonotype: As yet, its antigen is unknown.

Sequencing input: naive CD8+ T cells from blood. This receptor was obtained from a human donor in good health. This rearrangement joins TRBV19 to TRBJ2-7; D is undetermined. The CDR3 protein is CASSIVSGYEQYF. Here the CDR3 DNA reads TGTGCCAGTAGTATAGTGTCAGGATACGAGCAGTACTTC.